This T cell receptor (beta chain) was sequenced in a study of CD8 T cells in Susac syndrome. TEMRA cells underwent FACS enrichment and CD8+ and CD4+ T cells underwent negative isolation. Random-hexamer reverse transcription was applied to about 0.45 to 1 ug RNA. MiXCR, applied by TCRdb to the immunoSEQ multiplex PCR reads, yields one record per CDR3 protein. Here the sample spans about 240,000 distinct CDR3 sequences, about 95% being singletons. The sample comprised CD4+ T cells from PBMCs. This clonotype originated in a human donor with Susac syndrome.

CDR3 bases: TGTGCCAGCAGCTTGGTGGAGGGGCCGGGAAGTGGCTACACCTTC. Translation gives CASSLVEGPGSGYTF. The chain employs TRBV5-4 and TRBJ1-2; TRBD1 is a possible D gene (5 bases). Germline loops: CDR1 SGHNT, CDR2 YYREEE (reference sequence). This CDR3 has 15 amino acids. The V and J ends lost 0 bases and 7 bases respectively, with 16 bases between them.